The clone carrying this T cell receptor beta chain was detected a few times. The CDR3 spans 14 residues. From germline, CDR1 is SNHLY and CDR2 FYNNEI. V lost 8 bases to trimming and J lost 3 bases, with 15 bases between them. This specimen belongs to a study of shared T cell receptors in the human thymus. Measured with immunoSEQ multiplex PCR; TCRdb has only the in-frame clones, and not every one. In the table there are almost 550,000 clones, around 78% of which are singletons. The sample was also linked to a second study, of human thymus T cells. From that study: Resections from corrective heart surgery provided thymus tissue. Thymic and blood repertoires showed apparently biased V and J gene usage.

Sequencing input: thymocytes. The receptor's source is a boy under two years old with a congenital heart defect. The V and J genes are TRBV2 and TRBJ2-3; tentative D call: TRBD2 (5 bases). CDR3 DNA sequence: TGTGCCAGCGCGTACCCGGGCGGGACAGATACGCAGTATTTT. Translating gives CASAYPGGTDTQYF.